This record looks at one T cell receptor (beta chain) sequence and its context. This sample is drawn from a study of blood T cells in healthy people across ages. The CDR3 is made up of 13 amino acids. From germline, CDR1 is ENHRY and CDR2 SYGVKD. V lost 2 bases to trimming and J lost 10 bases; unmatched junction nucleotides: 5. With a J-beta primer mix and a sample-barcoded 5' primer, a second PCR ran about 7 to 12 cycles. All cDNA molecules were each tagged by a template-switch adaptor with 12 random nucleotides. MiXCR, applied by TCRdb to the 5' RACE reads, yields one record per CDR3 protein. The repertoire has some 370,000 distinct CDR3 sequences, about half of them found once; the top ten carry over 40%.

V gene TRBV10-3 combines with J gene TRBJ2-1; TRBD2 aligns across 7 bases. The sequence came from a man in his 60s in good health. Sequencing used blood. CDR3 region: CAISEMGGGEQFF. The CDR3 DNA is TGTGCCATCAGTGAGATGGGGGGGGGAGAGCAGTTCTTC.